A selection of T cell receptor beta chains follows, all from one sample in a study of neurological immune-mediated disorders. From the 5' RACE reads, TCRdb called clonotypes with MiXCR, one entry per CDR3 protein. Of tens of thousands of distinct CDR3 sequences in the sample, 4% to 6% were seen once. Specimen: PBMCs. These TCRs come from a young man with multiple sclerosis. CDR3s leave out the opening cysteine and the closing phenylalanine or tryptophan. The order of the fields is V gene, D gene, CDR3 protein. The D gene is left open where the match is weak.

TRBV7-8	-	ASTTIKGSEQY
TRBV20-1	TRBD1	SATSKNRTGHQPQN
TRBV20-1	TRBD1	SASDRLGNTIY
TRBV29-1	TRBD1	SDHPTGGYGYT
TRBV5-1	TRBD1	ASSSWTGVSTEAF
TRBV9	-	ASEEIRTDTQY
TRBV5-6	-	ASSQRVANTDTQY
TRBV3-1	TRBD2	ASSLAPLAAPSHEQY
TRBV28	-	ASSYGGSGFSDIQY
TRBV20-1	TRBD1	SASDREGWFGYGYT
TRBV20-1	-	SARVGNTGELF
TRBV5-1	-	ASSITGSSNQPQH
TRBV27	-	ASSLLGDSPLN
TRBV11-1	-	ASSRRGLTF
TRBV15	-	ATSRGGGSSYEQY
TRBV11-2	-	ASSPTVGDNNQPQH
TRBV5-1	-	ASSPRGGMKSTEAF
TRBV9	-	ASSEQNTEAF
TRBV12-3/TRBV12-4	TRBD2	ASRMVSGGQETQY
TRBV9	-	ASSEGGSSYEQY
TRBV7-2	-	ASSLEPVRGAEAF
TRBV11-2	-	ASSLDSIYGYT
TRBV24-1	-	ATSLSAAQETQY
TRBV29-1	-	SVEDPTDTQY
TRBV9	-	ASSVSKELF
TRBV28	-	ASSLVSNQPQH
TRBV27	TRBD1	ASSLGQGNQPQN
TRBV20-1	-	SASRGDNSNQPQH
TRBV20-1	-	SARRGGGGTEAF
TRBV3-1	-	ASSPREAENNYGYT
TRBV29-1	-	SVEDRTGGNEKLF
TRBV20-1	-	SASPVVGRGVSDTQY
TRBV5-1	TRBD1	ASSRVGQDYGYT
TRBV18	-	ASSHSGPTGGANVLT
TRBV20-1	-	SARKSTNTGELF
TRBV15	TRBD2	ATSRTGLAEPKGTQY
TRBV5-1	TRBD2	ASSLVSSGSSQY
TRBV6-6	-	ASSTDGGTETQY
TRBV20-1	-	SASRGGAKVLT
TRBV20-1	TRBD2	SAREAGAETQY
TRBV5-1	-	ASSPDTGNQPQN
TRBV12-3/TRBV12-4	TRBD2	ASSRPSAGGPADTQY
TRBV7-8	-	ASSLTGRSYEQY
TRBV18	-	ASSPHGATEAF
TRBV5-1	TRBD1	ASSLGPGGQEKLF
TRBV20-1	TRBD1	SGGTGFYEQY
TRBV7-3	-	ASSLIGQGRETQY